The table lists the clone carrying this T cell receptor beta chain with a few counts. This specimen comes from a study of human T cells and chemical hapten exposure. Individual cDNA molecules received unique molecular identifiers in the library. Via MiXCR, TCRdb re-called the RACE reads, giving one row per CDR3 protein. The sample yields more than 90,000 distinct CDR3 sequences, about an eighth seen once. V lost 7 bases and J lost 1, with 13 bases in between. The CDR3 is 13 amino acids. Germline values: CDR1 SQVTM, CDR2 ANQGSEA. Time point denoted: patch test 2, 6 weeks after DPC sensitization. The sample's treatment: therapeutic diphenylcyclopropenone sensitization with weekly scalp DPC.

The chain has TRBV29-1 and TRBJ2-5; maybe TRBD1 (5 bases). The receptor comes from a woman between 40 and 55 years old with alopecia areata. Some clones in this sample may be carry-over from other donors' samples. The sequencing here drew on whole blood, taken in connection with sensitization to the hapten diphenylcyclopropenone (DPC). The CDR3 sequence is CSAPGRTQETQYF. CDR3 in DNA: TGCAGCGCCCCAGGGCGGACCCAAGAGACCCAGTACTTC.